This TCR beta chain was recorded in a study of beta chain features in type 1 diabetes. Overall study results and limits: In all four CD4+ subsets, TCRB CDR3 length was significantly, moderately reduced in type 1 diabetes. Type 1 diabetes patients had VDJ junctions that carried fewer insertions and more deletions. Across patients, naive, central memory and Treg TCRB repertoires exhibited apparently greater similarity than was observed across healthy donors.

A remark on this clone: What it binds is unknown.

The CDR3 has 14 residues. Germline V gene sequence: CDR1 SGHNT, CDR2 YENEEA. Trimming took 6 bases from V and 6 from J; bases not matched to a gene: 8. The investigators reverse transcribed all of the isolated RNA, so they sequenced expressed TCRB transcripts. Repertoires were generated with immunoSEQ multiplex PCR, while TCRdb's copy carries only in-frame clones and drops some. This sample has 250,000 to 300,000 clones, with 24% found just once. Cells sorted by CD45RO/CCR7/CD25/CD127/CD95/CD27 comprised CD4+ naive, central memory, regulatory and stem cell-like memory cells. V and J are TRBV11-3 and TRBJ1-5; 7 bases fit TRBD1. The specimen was naive CD4+ T cells from blood. This TCR was recovered from a woman aged 25 to 39 with type 1 diabetes. In nucleotides, the CDR3 is TGTGCCAGCAGTCAACAGGGGTCGGGTCAGCCCCAGCATTTT. Its protein is CASSQQGSGQPQHF.